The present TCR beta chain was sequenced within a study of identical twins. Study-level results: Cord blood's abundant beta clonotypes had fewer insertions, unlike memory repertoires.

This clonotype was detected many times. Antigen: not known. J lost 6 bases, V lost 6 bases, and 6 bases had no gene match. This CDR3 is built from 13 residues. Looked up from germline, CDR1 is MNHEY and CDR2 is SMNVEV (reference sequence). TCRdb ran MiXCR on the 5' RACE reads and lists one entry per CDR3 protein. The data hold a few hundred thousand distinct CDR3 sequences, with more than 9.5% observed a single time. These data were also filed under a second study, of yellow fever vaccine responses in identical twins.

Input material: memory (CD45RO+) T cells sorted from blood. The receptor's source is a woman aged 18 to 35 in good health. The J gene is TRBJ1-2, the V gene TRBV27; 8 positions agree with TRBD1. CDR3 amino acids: CASRRRQGNGYTF. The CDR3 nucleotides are TGTGCCAGCAGGAGGAGACAGGGGAATGGCTACACCTTC.